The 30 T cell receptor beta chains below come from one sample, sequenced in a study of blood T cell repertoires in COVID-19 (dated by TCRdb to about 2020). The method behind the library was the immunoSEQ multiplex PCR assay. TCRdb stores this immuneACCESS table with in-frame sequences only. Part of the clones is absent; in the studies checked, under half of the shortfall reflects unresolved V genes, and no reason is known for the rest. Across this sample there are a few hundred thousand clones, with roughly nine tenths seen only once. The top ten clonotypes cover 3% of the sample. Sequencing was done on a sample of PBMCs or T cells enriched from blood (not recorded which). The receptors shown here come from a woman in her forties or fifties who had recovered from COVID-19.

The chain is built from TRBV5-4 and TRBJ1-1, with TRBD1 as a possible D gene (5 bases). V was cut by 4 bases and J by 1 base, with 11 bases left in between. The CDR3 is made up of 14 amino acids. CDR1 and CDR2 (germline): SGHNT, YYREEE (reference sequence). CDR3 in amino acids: CASSPPRANTEAFF. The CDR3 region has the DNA TGTGCCAGCAGCCCCCCCAGGGCGAACACTGAAGCTTTCTTT.

Here the CDR3 DNA reads TGTGCCAGCATCCCCACTATATCGGCCGCCGTTCTCTTCTTC. Its protein product is CASIPTISAAVLFF. The chain joins TRBV7-9 to TRBJ2-1, with D uncertain. Per germline, CDR1 SEHNR and CDR2 FQNEAQ (reference sequence). The V gene lost 7 bases and the J gene lost 16 bases, with 26 bases spanning the gap. The CDR3 contains 14 residues.

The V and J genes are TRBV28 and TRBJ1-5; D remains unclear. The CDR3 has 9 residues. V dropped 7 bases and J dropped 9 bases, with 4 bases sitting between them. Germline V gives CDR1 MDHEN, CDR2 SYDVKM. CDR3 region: CASNTPQHF. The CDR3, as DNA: TGTGCCAGCAACACGCCCCAGCATTTT.

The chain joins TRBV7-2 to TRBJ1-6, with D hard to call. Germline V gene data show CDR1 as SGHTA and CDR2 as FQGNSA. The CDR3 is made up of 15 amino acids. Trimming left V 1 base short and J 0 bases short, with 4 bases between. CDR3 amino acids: CASSLVSSYNSPLHF. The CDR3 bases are TGTGCCAGCAGCTTAGTCAGCTCCTATAATTCACCCCTCCACTTT.

For the CDR3, the DNA is TGTGCCAGCTCACCGGCAGGACAGGACGCCGAGCAGTACTTC. Protein product: CASSPAGQDAEQYF. The V call is TRBV18, the J call TRBJ2-7; 7 bases map to TRBD1. With V trimmed by 3 bases and J by 6 bases, 8 bases remained unmatched. The CDR3 loop spans 14 amino acids. From germline, CDR1 is KGHSH and CDR2 LQKENI.

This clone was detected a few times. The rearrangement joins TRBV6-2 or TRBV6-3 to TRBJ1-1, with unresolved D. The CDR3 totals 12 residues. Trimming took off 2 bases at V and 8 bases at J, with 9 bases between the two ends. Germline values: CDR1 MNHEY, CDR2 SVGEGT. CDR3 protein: CASSYPTREAFF. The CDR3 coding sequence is TGTGCCAGCAGTTACCCAACCAGGGAAGCTTTCTTT.

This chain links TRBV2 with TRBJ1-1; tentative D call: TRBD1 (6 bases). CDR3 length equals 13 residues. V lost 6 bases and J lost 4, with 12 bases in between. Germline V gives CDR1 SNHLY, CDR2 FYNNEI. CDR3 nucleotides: TGTGCCAGCAGCCGACAGGCCCCCACTGAAGCTTTCTTT. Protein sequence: CASSRQAPTEAFF.

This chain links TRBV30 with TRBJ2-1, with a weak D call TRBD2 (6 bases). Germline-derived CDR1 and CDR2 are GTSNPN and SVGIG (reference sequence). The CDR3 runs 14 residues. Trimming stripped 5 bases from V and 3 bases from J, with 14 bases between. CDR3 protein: CAWGRGGIYNEQFF. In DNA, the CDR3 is TGTGCCTGGGGCCGGGGAGGAATCTACAATGAGCAGTTCTTC. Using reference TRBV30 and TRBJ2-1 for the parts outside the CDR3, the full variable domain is SQTIHQWPATLVQPVGSPLSLECTVEGTSNPNLYWYRQAAGRGLQLLFYSVGIGQISSEVPQNLSASRPQDRQFILSSKKLLLSDSGFYLCAWGRGGIYNEQFFGPGTRLTVL.

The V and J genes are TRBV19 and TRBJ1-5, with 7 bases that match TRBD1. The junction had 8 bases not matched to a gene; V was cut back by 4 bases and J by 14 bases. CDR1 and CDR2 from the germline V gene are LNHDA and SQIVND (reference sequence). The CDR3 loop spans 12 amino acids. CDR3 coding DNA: TGTGCCAGTAGTAGAATTACGGGACAGAAGCATTTT. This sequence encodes CASSRITGQKHF. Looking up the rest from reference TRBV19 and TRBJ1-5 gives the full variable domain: DGGITQSPKYLFRKEGQNVTLSCEQNLNHDAMYWYRQDPGQGLRLIYYSQIVNDFQKGDIAEGYSVSREKKESFPLTVTSAQKNPTAFYLCASSRITGQKHFGDGTRLSIL.

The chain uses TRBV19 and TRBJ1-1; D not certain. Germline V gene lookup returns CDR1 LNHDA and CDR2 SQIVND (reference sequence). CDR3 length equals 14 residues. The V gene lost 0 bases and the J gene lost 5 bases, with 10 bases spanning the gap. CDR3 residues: CASSIEPGLTEAFF. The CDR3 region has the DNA TGTGCCAGTAGTATAGAGCCGGGGTTAACTGAAGCTTTCTTT.

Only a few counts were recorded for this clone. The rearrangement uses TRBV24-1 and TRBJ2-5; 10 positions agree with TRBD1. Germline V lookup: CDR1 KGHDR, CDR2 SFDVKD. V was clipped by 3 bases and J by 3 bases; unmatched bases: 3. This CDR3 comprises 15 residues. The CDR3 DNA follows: TGTGCCACCAGTGATCCGACAGGGGGCGAAGAGACCCAGTACTTC. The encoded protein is CATSDPTGGEETQYF.

Written as DNA, the CDR3 is TGTGCCAGCAGCCCCCGAATAATACCGGCAGATACGCAGTATTTT. Encoded protein: CASSPRIIPADTQYF. V usage is TRBV3-1 (or the pseudogene TRBV3-2) and J usage is TRBJ2-3; no clear D gene. Trimming removed 4 bases from V and 4 bases from J, with 15 bases in between. The CDR3 has 15 amino acids. Germline CDR1 is LGHDT and CDR2 is YNNKEL (reference sequence).

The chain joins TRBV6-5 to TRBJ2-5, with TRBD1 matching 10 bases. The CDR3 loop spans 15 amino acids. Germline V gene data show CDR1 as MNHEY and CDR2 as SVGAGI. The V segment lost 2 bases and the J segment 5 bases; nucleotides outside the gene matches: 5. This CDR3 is CASSYVDRGLETQYF. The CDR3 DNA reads TGTGCCAGCAGTTACGTCGACAGGGGGCTTGAGACCCAGTACTTC.

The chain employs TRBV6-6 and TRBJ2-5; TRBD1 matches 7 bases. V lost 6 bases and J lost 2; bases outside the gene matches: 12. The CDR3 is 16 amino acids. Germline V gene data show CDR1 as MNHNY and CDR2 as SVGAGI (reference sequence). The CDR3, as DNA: TGTGCCAGCAGCCAGGGTACGAGGGACAGACAAGAGACCCAGTACTTC. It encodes CASSQGTRDRQETQYF.

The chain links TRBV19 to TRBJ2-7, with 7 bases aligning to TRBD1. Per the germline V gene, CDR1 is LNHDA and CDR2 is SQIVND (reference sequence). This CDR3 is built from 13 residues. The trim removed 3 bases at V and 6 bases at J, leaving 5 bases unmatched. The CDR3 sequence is CASSIEGAGEQYF. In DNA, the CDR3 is TGTGCCAGTAGTATTGAGGGGGCAGGCGAGCAGTACTTC.

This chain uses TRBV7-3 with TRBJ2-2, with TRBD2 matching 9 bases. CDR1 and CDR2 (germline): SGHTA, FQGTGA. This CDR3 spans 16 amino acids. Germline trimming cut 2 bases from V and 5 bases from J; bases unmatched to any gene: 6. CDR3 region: CASSLSVAGVTGELFF. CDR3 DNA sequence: TGTGCCAGCAGCTTATCGGTAGCGGGAGTAACCGGGGAGCTGTTTTTT. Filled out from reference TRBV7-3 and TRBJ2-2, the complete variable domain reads GAGVSQTPSNKVTEKGKYVELRCDPISGHTALYWYRQSLGQGPEFLIYFQGTGAADDSGLPNDRFFAVRPEGSVSTLKIQRTERGDSAVYLCASSLSVAGVTGELFFGEGSRLTVL.

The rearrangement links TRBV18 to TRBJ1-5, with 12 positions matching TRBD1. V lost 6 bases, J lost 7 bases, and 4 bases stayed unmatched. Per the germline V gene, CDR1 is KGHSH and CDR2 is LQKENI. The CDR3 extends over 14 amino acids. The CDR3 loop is CASSVGTGGQPQHF. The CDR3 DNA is TGTGCCAGCTCGGTCGGGACAGGGGGCCAGCCCCAGCATTTT.

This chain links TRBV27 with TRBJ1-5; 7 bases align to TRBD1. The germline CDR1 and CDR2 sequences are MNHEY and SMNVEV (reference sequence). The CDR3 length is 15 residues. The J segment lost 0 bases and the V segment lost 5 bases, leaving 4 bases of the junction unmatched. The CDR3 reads CASSTGAPSNQPQHF. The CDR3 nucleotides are TGTGCCAGCAGTACAGGGGCTCCTAGCAATCAGCCCCAGCATTTT.

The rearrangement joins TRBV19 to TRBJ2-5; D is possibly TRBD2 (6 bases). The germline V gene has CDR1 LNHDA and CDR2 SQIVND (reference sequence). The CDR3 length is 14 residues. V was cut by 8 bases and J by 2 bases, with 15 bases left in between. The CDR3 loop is CASGSGGYQETQYF. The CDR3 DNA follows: TGTGCCAGTGGGAGTGGAGGGTATCAAGAGACCCAGTACTTC.

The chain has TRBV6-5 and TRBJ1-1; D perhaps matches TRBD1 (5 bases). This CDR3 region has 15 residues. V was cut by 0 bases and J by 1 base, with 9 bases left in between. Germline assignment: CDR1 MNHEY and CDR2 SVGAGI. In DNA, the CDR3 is TGTGCCAGCAGTTACTCCACAGGACCGAACACTGAAGCTTTCTTT. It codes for CASSYSTGPNTEAFF.

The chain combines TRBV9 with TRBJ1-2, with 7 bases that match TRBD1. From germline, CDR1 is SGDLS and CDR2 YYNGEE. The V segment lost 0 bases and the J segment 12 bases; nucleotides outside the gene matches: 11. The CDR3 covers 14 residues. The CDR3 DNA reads TGTGCCAGCAGCGTAGAACCATTTAACAGGGGCGACACCTTC. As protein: CASSVEPFNRGDTF.

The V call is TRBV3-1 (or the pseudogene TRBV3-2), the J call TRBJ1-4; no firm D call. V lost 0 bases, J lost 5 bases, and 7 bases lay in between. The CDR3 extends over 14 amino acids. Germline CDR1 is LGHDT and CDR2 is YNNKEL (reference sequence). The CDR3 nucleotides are TGTGCCAGCAGCCAAGATTCTCTGAATGAAAAACTGTTTTTT. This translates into CASSQDSLNEKLFF.

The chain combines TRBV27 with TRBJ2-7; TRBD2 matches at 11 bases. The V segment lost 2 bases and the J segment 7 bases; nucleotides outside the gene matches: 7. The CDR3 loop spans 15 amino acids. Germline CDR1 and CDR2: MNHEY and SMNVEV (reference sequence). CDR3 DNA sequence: TGTGCCAGCAGTTTAGAGATTAGCGGGAGGGATGAGCAGTACTTC. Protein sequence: CASSLEISGRDEQYF.

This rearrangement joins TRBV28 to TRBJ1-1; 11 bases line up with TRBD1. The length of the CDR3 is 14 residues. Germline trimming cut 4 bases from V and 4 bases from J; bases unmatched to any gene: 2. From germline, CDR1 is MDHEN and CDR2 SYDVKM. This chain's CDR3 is CASSSGTGGTEAFF. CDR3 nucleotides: TGTGCCAGCAGTTCTGGGACAGGGGGCACTGAAGCTTTCTTT. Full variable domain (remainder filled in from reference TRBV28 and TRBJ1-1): DVKVTQSSRYLVKRTGEKVFLECVQDMDHENMFWYRQDPGLGLRLIYFSYDVKMKEKGDIPEGYSVSREKKERFSLILESASTNQTSMYLCASSSGTGGTEAFFGQGTRLTVV.

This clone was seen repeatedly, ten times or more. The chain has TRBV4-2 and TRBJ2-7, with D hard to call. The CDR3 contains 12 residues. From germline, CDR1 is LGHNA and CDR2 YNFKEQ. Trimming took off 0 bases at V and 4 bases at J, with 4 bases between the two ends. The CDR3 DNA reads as TGTGCCAGCAGCCAAGACAAATACGAGCAGTACTTC. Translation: CASSQDKYEQYF.

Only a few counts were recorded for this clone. The CDR3 bases are TGTGCCAGCAGCGTAGCTCAGGGTAGGGAAGCTTTCTTT. Protein product: CASSVAQGREAFF. The chain combines TRBV9 with TRBJ1-1; maybe TRBD1 (5 bases). The V gene lost 0 bases and the J gene lost 8 bases, with 11 bases spanning the gap. CDR3 length equals 13 residues. From germline, CDR1 is SGDLS and CDR2 YYNGEE.

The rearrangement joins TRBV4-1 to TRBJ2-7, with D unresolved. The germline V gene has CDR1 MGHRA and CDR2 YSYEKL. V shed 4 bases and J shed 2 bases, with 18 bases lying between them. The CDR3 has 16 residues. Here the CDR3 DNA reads TGCGCCAGCAGCCTAGAAGCTACAGCATCCCCCTACGAGCAGTACTTC. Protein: CASSLEATASPYEQYF.

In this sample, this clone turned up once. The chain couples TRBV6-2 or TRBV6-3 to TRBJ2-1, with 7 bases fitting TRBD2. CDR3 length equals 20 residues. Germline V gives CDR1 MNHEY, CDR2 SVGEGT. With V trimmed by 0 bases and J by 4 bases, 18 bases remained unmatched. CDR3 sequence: CASSYSILQGRLAAYNEQFF. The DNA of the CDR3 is TGTGCCAGCAGTTACTCGATCTTGCAGGGCAGGCTAGCGGCTTACAATGAGCAGTTCTTC.

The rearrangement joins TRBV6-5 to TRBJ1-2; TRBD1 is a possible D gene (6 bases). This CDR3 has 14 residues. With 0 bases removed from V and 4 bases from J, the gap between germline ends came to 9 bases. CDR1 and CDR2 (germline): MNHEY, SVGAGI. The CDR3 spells CASSYSGGGYGYTF. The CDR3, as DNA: TGTGCCAGCAGTTACTCAGGGGGTGGCTATGGCTACACCTTC.

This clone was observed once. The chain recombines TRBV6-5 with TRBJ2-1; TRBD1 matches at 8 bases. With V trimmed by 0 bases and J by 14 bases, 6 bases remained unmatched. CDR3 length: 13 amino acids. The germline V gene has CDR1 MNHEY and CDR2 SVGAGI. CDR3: CASSYSPGQGKFF. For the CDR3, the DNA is TGTGCCAGCAGTTACTCTCCCGGACAGGGAAAGTTCTTC.